This TCR beta chain was captured by sequencing in a study of CD8+CD57+ T cells in acquired aplastic anemia. Turning to the study itself: Sorted CD4+ plus CD8+ cells gave DNA averaging around 3 ug. Findings and limits, study-wide: Under 35 was the count of CD8+ CDR3 sequences that patients shared with controls.

For sequencing, patients were chosen who had shown expansion of CD8+CD57+ cells by flow cytometry. This clonotype was seen once. Its specificity is not known. Template material for TCR beta VDJ and CDR3 profiling consisted of genomic DNA. TCRdb itself ran the reads through MiXCR, one entry per CDR3 protein. The sample shows roughly 250,000 distinct CDR3 sequences, roughly 82% of them seen only once. V shed 5 bases and J 6 bases; nucleotides not matched to a gene: 4. Per germline, CDR1 SGHTA and CDR2 FQGNSA. The CDR3 contains 14 residues. This sequence joins TRBV7-2 and TRBJ1-6; 7 bases fit TRBD1. The sequencing sample was made of sorted CD4+, CD8+, or CD8+CD57+ T cells (not recorded which) from PBMCs. This clonotype was obtained from a human donor with aplastic anemia. CDR3 sequence: CASSPGGFNSPLHF. CDR3 coding DNA: TGTGCCAGCAGCCCAGGGGGATTTAATTCACCCCTCCACTTT.